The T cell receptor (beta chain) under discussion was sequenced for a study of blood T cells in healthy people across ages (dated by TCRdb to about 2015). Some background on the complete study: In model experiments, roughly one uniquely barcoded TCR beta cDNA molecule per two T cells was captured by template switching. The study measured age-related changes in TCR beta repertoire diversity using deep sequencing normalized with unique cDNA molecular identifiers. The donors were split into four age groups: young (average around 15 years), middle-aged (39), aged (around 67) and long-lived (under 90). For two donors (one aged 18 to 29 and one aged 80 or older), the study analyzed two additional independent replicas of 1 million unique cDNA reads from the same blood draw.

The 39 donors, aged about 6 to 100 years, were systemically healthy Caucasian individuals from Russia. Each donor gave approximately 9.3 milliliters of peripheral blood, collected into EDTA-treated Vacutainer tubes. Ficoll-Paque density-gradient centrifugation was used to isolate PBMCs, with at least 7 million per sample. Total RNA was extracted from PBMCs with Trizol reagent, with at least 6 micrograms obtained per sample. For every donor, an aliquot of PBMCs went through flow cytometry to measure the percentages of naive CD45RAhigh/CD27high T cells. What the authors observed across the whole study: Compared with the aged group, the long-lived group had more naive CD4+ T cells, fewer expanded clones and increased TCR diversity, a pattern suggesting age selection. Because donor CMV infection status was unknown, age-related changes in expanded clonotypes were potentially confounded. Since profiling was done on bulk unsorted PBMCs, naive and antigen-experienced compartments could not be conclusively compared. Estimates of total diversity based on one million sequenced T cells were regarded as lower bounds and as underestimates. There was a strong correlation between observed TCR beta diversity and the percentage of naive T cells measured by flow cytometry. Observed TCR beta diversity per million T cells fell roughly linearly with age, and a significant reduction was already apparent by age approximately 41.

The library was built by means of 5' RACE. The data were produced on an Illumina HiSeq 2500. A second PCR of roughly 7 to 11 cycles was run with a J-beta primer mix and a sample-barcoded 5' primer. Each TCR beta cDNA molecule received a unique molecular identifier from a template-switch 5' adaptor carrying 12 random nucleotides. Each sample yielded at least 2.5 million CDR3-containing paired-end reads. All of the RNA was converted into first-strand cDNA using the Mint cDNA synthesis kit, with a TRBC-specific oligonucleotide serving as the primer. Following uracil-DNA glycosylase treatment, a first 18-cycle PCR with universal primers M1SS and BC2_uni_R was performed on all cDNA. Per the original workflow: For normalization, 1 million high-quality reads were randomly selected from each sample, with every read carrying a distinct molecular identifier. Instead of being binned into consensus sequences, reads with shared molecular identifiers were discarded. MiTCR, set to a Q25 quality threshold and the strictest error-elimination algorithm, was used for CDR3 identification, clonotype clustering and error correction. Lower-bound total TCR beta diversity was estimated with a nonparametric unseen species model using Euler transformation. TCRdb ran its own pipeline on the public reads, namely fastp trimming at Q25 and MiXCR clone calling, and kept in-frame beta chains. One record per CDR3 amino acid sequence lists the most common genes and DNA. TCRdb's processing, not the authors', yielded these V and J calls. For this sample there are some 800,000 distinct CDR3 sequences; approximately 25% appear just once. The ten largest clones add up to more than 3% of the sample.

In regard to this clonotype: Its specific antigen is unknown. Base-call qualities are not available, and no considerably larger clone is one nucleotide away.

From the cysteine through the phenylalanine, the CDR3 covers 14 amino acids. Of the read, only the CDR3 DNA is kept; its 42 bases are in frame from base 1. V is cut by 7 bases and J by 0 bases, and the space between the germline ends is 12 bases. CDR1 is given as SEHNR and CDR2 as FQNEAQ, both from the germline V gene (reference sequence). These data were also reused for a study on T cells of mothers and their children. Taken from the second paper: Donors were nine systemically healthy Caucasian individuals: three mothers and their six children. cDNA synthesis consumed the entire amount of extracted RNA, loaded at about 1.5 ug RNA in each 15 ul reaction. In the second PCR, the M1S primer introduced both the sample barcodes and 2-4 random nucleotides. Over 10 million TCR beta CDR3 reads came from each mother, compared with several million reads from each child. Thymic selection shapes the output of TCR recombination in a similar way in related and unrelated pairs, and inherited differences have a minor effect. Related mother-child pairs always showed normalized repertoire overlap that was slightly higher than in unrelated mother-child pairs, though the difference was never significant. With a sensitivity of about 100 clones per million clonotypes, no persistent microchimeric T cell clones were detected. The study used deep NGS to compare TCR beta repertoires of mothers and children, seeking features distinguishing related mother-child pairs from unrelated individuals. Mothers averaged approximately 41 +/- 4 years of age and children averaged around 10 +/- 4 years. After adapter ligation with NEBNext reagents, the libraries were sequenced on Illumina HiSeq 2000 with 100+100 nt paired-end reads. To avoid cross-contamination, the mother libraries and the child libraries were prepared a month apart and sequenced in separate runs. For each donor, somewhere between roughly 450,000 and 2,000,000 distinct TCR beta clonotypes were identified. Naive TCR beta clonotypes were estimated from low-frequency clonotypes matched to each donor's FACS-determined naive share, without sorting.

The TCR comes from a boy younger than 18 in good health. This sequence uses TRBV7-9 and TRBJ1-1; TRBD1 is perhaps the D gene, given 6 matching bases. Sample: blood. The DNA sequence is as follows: TGTGCCAGCAAGGGTGGACAGTTGAACACTGAAGCTTTCTTT. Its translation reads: CASKGGQLNTEAFF. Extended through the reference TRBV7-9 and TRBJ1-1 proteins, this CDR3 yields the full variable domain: DTGVSQNPRHKITKRGQNVTFRCDPISEHNRLYWYRQTLGQGPEFLTYFQNEAQLEKSRLLSDRFSAERPKGSFSTLEIQRTEQGDSAMYLCASKGGQLNTEAFFGQGTRLTVV.